Given below is one T cell receptor beta chain in context. Its antigen remains unidentified. J lost 3 bases, V lost 4 bases, and 6 bases had no gene match. The V gene's germline CDR1 is SGHRS and CDR2 YFSETQ. The CDR3 runs 15 residues. With iRepertoire HTBI primers and Arm-PCR of CDR3 regions, TCR beta libraries were built. TCRdb passed the multiplex PCR reads through MiXCR, listing each CDR3 protein once. Among 450,000 to 650,000 distinct CDR3 sequences listed, around 16% were seen once. The time point here: newly diagnosed GD, antithyroid drugs for less than 3 months. Scientists built the TCR library using RNA that was extracted from PBMCs. These data come from a study of regulatory T cells in long-lasting Graves disease. Study-level results: Persistent Graves' cases showed lower TCR diversity than newly diagnosed cases.

Separately, the same data were catalogued under a study of T cells in Graves' hyperthyroidism and ophthalmopathy.

The sequence derives from a woman in her forties or fifties with Graves disease. The specimen was peripheral blood mononuclear cells (PBMCs), collected at new diagnosis, from a patient treated with antithyroid drugs. J is TRBJ1-5 and V is TRBV5-1; 8 nucleotides agree with TRBD1. The DNA of the CDR3 is TGCGCCAGCAGCGACGGGACAGGCCCCAATCAGCCCCAGCATTTT. Protein sequence: CASSDGTGPNQPQHF.